This T cell receptor (beta chain) was captured by sequencing in a study of T cells in Graves' hyperthyroidism and ophthalmopathy. Findings and limits, study-wide: Most expanded thyroid clonotypes above 0.001 also appeared in blood.

Uncontrolled infections, other autoimmune diseases, pregnancy or lactation led to exclusion of patients. Looked up from germline, CDR1 is LGHDT and CDR2 is YNNKEL (reference sequence). The CDR3 runs to 14 residues. The V end was cut by 4 bases, the J end by 8 bases, with 15 bases between. Amplification of TCR beta CDR3 regions used RNA as the template. During a first-round RT-PCR of the TCR CDR3, the HTBI primer set was used. From the multiplex PCR reads, TCRdb called clonotypes with MiXCR, one entry per CDR3 protein. There are nearly 600,000 distinct CDR3 sequences in the sample; about 14% occur only once, and roughly 7% lies in the top ten. The table lists this clonotype with a few counts. Its antigen is as yet unknown.

V is TRBV3-1 and J is TRBJ1-3, with a tentative D call TRBD1 (5 bases). The origin of this receptor is a young woman with Graves' ophthalmopathy. Material for sequencing was blood. CDR3 nucleotides: TGTGCCAGCAGCCTTAGGGGCACGGGGGACACCATATATTTT. Protein: CASSLRGTGDTIYF.